Sequencing of this TCR beta chain was carried out in a study of T-cell memory formation after mild COVID-19. Study context: In these data, TCR clusters were largely donor specific. The study's findings and limits: The CD4+ clones that contracted clustered mainly within CM and EM, and the CD8+ clones concentrated in EMRA. Clones that got smaller from day 15 to 85 had even CD4/CD8, while clones growing later tipped toward CD4+. Confirmation was lacking for SARS-CoV-2 specificity of second-wave clones that peaked on day 37.

TCRdb re-called the 5' RACE reads through MiXCR, storing one row per CDR3 protein. The repertoire has around 300,000 distinct CDR3 sequences, roughly 18% of them found once; the top ten carry roughly 23%. This clonotype was seen a few times. Antigen specificity is unknown. With 0 bases clipped from V and 5 bases from J, the junction kept 6 bases outside the gene matches. CDR3 length equals 16 residues. This clonotype originated in a man between 18 and 29 years old who had mild COVID-19 (a few samples of this study predate the infection). Cell type and time point are not known. The chain carries TRBV12-3 or TRBV12-4 and TRBJ2-1; TRBD2 agrees at 8 bases. The sample was PBMCs or a T cell subset sorted from them (not recorded which). CDR3 amino acids: CASSLASGGPNNEQFF. In nucleotides, the CDR3 is TGTGCCAGCAGTTTAGCGAGCGGGGGTCCAAACAATGAGCAGTTCTTC.